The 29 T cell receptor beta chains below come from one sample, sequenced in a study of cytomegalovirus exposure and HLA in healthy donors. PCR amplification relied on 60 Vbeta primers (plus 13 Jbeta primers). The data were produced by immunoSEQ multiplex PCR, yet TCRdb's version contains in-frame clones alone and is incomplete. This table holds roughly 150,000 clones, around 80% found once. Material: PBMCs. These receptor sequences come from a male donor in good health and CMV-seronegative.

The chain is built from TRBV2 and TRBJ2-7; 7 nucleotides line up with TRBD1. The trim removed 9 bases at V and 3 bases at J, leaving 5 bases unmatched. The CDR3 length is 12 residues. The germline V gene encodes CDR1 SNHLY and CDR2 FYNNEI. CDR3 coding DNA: TGTGCCAGAGGGGACAGCCGCTACGAGCAGTACTTC. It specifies CARGDSRYEQYF.

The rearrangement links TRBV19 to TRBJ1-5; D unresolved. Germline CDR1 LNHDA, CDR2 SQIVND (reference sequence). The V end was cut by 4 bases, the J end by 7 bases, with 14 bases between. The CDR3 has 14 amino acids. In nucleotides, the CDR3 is TGTGCCAGTAGTACCCCAGGAGGCAGGCAGCCCCAGCATTTT. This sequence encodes CASSTPGGRQPQHF.

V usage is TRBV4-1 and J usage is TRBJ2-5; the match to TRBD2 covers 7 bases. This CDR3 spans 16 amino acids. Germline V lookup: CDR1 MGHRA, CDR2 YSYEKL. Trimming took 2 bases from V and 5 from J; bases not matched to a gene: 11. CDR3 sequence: CASSQLFPRGRETQYF. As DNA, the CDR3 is TGCGCCAGCAGCCAACTTTTCCCGCGGGGGAGGGAGACCCAGTACTTC.

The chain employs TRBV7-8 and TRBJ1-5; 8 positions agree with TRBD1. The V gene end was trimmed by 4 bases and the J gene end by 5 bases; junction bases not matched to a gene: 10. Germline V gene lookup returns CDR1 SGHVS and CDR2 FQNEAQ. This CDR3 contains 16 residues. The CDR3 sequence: CASSSLGRQGYQPQHF. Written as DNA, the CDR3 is TGTGCCAGCAGCTCCCTCGGGCGACAGGGGTATCAGCCCCAGCATTTT.

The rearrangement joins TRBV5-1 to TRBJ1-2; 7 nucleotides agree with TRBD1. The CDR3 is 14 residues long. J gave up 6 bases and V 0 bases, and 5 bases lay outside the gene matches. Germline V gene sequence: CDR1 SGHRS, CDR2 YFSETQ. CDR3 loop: CASSLGQGLHGYTF. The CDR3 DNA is TGCGCCAGCAGCTTGGGACAGGGACTCCATGGCTACACCTTC.

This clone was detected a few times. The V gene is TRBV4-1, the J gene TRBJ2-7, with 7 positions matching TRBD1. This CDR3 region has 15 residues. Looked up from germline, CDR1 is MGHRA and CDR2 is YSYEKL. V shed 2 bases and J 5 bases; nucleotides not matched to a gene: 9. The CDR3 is CASSQQTGIFDEQYF. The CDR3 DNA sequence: TGCGCCAGCAGCCAACAGACAGGGATCTTCGACGAGCAGTACTTC.

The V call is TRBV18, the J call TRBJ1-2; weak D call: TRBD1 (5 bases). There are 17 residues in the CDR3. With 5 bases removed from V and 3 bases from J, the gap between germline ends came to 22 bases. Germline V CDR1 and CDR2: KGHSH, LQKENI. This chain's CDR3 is CASSSTTNTGIDYGYTF. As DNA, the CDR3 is TGTGCCAGCTCATCAACAACTAATACAGGAATCGACTATGGCTACACCTTC.

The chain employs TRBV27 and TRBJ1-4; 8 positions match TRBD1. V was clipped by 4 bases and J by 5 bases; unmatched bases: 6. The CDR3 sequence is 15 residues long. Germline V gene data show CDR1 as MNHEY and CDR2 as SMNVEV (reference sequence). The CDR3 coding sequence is TGTGCCAGCAGTTCCCCGGCAGGGGGCAATGAAAAACTGTTTTTT. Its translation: CASSSPAGGNEKLFF. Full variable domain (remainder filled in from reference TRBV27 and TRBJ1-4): EAQVTQNPRYLITVTGKKLTVTCSQNMNHEYMSWYRQDPGLGLRQIYYSMNVEVTDKGDVPEGYKVSRKEKRNFPLILESPSPNQTSLYFCASSSPAGGNEKLFFGSGTQLSVL.

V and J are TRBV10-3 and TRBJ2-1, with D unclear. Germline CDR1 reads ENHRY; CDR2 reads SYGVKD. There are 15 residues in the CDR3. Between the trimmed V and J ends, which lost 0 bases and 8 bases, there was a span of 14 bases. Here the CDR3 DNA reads TGTGCCATCAGTGAGTCGAAATCTAGAGTCTATGAGCAGTTCTTC. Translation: CAISESKSRVYEQFF.

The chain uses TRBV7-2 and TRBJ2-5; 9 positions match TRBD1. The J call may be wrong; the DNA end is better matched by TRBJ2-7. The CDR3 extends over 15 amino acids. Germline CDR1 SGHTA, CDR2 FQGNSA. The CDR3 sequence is CASSLVGTGIYEQYF. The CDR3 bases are TGTGCCAGCAGCTTAGTTGGGACAGGGATTTACGAGCAGTACTTC.

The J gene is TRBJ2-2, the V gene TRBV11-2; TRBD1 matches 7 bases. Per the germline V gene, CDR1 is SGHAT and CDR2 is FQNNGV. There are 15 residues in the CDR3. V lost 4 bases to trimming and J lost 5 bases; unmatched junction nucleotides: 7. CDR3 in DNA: TGTGCCAGCAGCTCATTAGGACAGGCAACCGGGGAGCTGTTTTTT. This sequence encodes CASSSLGQATGELFF.

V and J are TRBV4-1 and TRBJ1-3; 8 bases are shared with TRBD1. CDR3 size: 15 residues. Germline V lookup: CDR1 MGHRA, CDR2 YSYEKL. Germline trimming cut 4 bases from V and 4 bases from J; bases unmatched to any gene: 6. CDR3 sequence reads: CASSPQGARGNTIYF. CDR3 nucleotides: TGCGCCAGCAGCCCGCAGGGGGCGCGGGGAAACACCATATATTTT.

Here the CDR3 DNA reads TGTGCCAGCTCCCCTCAGACCTACGAGCAGTACTTC. Protein sequence: CASSPQTYEQYF. The chain uses TRBV18 and TRBJ2-7; unclear D gene. Trimming removed 6 bases from V and 2 bases from J, with 8 bases in between. The CDR3 length is 12 residues. Germline CDR1 is KGHSH and CDR2 is LQKENI.

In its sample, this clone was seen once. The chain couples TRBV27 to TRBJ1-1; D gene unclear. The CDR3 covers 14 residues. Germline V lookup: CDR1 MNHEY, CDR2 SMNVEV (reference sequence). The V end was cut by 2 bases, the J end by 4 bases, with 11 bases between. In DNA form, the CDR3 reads TGTGCCAGCAGTTTAGTTCGACGGGGCACTGAAGCTTTCTTT. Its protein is CASSLVRRGTEAFF.

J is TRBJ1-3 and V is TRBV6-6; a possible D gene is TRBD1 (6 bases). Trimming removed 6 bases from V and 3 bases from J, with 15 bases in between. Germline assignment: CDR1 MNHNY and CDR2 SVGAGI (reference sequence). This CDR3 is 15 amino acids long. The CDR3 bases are TGTGCCAGCAGGGGAGAACAGGGAGATGGAAACACCATATATTTT. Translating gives CASRGEQGDGNTIYF.

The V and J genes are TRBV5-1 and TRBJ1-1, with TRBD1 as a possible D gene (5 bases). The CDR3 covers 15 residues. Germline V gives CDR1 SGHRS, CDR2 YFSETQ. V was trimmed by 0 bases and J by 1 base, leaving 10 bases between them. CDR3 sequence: CASSLEGEGNTEAFF. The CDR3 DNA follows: TGCGCCAGCAGCTTGGAAGGGGAAGGGAACACTGAAGCTTTCTTT.

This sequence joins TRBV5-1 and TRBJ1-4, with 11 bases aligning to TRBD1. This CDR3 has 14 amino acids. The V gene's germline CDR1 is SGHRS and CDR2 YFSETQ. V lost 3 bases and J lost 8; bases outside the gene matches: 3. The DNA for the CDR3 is TGCGCCAGCAGCTGGGGACAGGGGGACGAAAAACTGTTTTTT. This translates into CASSWGQGDEKLFF.

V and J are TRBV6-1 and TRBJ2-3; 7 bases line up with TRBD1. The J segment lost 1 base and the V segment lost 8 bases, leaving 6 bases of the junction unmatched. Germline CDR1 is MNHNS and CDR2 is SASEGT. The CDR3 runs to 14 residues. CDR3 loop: CASGRDRGTDTQYF. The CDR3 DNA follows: TGTGCCAGCGGACGGGACAGAGGCACAGATACGCAGTATTTT.

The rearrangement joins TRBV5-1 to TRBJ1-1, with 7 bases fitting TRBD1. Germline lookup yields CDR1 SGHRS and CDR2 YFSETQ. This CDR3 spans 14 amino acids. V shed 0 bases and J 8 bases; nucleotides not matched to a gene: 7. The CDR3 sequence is CASSLAQGVGEAFF. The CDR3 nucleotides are TGCGCCAGCAGCTTGGCGCAGGGGGTGGGAGAAGCTTTCTTT.

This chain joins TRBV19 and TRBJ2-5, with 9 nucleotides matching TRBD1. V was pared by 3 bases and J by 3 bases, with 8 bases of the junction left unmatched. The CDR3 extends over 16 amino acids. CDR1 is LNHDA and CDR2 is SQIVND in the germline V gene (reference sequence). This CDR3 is CASSMGLGDREETQYF. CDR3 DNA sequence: TGTGCCAGTAGTATGGGGCTCGGGGACAGGGAAGAGACCCAGTACTTC.

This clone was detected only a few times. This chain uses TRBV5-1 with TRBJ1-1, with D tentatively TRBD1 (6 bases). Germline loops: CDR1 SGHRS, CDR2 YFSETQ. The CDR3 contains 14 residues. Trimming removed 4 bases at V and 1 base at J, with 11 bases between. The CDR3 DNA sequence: TGCGCCAGCAGCCGCCGGACAGAGAACACTGAAGCTTTCTTT. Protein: CASSRRTENTEAFF.

DNA for the CDR3: TGTGCCAGCAGCCCGGATTGGCCGGGAGAGCAGTTCTTC. It encodes CASSPDWPGEQFF. This chain connects TRBV5-6 to TRBJ2-1; D possibly corresponds to TRBD2 (5 bases). The CDR3 totals 13 residues. Germline assignment: CDR1 SGHDT and CDR2 YYEEEE. The V end was cut by 4 bases, the J end by 10 bases, with 15 bases between.

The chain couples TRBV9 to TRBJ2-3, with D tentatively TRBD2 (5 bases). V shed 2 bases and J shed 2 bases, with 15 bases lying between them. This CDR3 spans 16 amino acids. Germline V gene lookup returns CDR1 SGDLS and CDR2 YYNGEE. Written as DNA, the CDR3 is TGTGCCAGCAGCGTGGACGCAGGACTGGCCACAGATACGCAGTATTTT. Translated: CASSVDAGLATDTQYF.

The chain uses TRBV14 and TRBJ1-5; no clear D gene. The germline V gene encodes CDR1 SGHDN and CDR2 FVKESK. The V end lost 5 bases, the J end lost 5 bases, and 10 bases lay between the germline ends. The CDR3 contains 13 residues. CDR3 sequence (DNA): TGTGCCAGCAGCACGGGGTTGGATCAGCCCCAGCATTTT. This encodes CASSTGLDQPQHF.

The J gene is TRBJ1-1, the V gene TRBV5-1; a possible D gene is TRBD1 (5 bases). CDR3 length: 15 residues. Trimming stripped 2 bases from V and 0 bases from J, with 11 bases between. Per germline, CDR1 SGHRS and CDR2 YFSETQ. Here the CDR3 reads CASSLEGRMNTEAFF. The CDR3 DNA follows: TGCGCCAGCAGCTTAGAGGGGAGGATGAACACTGAAGCTTTCTTT.

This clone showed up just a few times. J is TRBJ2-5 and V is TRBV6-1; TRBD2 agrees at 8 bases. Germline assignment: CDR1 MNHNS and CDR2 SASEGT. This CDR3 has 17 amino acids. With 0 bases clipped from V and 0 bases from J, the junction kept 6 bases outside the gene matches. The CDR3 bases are TGTGCCAGCAGTGAAGCGCGACTAGCGATCAACCAAGAGACCCAGTACTTC. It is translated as CASSEARLAINQETQYF.

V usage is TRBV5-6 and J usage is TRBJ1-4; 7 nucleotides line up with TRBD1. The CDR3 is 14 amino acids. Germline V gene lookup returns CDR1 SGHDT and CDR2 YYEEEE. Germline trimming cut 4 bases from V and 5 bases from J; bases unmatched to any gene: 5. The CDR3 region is CASSATGRNEKLFF. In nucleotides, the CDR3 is TGTGCCAGCAGCGCGACAGGGAGGAATGAAAAACTGTTTTTT.

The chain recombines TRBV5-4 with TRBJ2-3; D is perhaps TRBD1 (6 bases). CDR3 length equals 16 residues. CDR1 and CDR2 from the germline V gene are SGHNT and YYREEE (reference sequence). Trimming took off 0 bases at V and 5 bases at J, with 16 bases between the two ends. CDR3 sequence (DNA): TGTGCCAGCAGCTTGGGGACAGACTTTGGCTTAGATACGCAGTATTTT. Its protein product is CASSLGTDFGLDTQYF.

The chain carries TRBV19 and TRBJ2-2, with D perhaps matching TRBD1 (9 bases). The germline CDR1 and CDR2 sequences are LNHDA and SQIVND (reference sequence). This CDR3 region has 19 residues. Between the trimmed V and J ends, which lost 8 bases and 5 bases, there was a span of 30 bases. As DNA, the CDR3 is TGTGCCAGTGGGGGCCCGGGACAGGGACAGGCGGGGGGTACCGGGGAGCTGTTTTTT. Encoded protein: CASGGPGQGQAGGTGELFF.